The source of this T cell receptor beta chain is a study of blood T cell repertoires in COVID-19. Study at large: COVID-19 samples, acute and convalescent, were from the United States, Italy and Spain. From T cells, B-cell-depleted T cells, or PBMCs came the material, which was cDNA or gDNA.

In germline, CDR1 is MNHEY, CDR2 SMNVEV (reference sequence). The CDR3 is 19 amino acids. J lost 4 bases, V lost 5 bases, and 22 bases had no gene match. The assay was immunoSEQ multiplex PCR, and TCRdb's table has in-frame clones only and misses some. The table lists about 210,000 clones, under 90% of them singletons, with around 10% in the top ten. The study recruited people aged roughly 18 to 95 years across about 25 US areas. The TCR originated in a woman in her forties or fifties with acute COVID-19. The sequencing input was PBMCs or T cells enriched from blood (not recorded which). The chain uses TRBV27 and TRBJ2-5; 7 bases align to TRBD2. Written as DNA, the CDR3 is TGTGCCAGCAGTCCCCGCCTTTATGGAGGCGGGAGCCCCGCAGAGACCCAGTACTTC. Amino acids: CASSPRLYGGGSPAETQYF.